The rows below give T cell receptor beta chains drawn from one sample of a study of blood T cell repertoires in COVID-19. Clones were read by immunoSEQ multiplex PCR, and TCRdb kept only the in-frame ones, dropping some. The sample carries approximately 140,000 clones, around four fifths recorded once. Sequences were obtained from peripheral blood. These receptors were obtained from a human donor in a cohort sampled during active COVID-19. CDR3s include the opening cysteine and the closing phenylalanine or tryptophan. The order of the fields is J gene, clone size, V gene, D gene, CDR3 length, CDR3 protein, CDR3 DNA. The D gene is left open where the match is weak. Only some rows state a clone size, as once, few, many or a class for expanded clones.

J: TRBJ1-5; size: NA; V: TRBV6-2/TRBV6-3; D: NA; length: 13; CDR3: CASSYSRRQPQHF; DNA: TGTGCCAGCAGTTACTCGCGGCGGCAGCCCCAGCATTTT
J: TRBJ1-1; size: few; V: TRBV3-1/TRBV3-2; D: NA; length: 15; CDR3: CASSQQGFGDTEAFF; DNA: TGTGCCAGCAGTCAACAGGGTTTTGGGGACACTGAAGCTTTCTTT
J: TRBJ2-1; size: NA; V: TRBV10-3; D: TRBD2; length: 14; CDR3: CAITSGLAGHEQFF; DNA: TGTGCCATCACCTCGGGGCTAGCGGGTCATGAGCAGTTCTTC
J: TRBJ2-2; size: NA; V: TRBV6-5; D: TRBD1; length: 13; CDR3: CAIGQGDAGELFF; DNA: TGTGCCATAGGACAGGGGGACGCCGGGGAGCTGTTTTTT
J: TRBJ2-7; size: NA; V: TRBV5-1; D: TRBD2; length: 13; CDR3: CASSPREGYEQYF; DNA: TGCGCCAGCAGCCCCCGGGAGGGGTACGAGCAGTACTTC
J: TRBJ1-1; size: once; V: TRBV28; D: TRBD1; length: 14; CDR3: CASSSGTGITEAFF; DNA: TGTGCCAGCAGTTCGGGGACAGGCATCACTGAAGCTTTCTTT
J: TRBJ1-6; size: few; V: TRBV6-6; D: NA; length: 15; CDR3: CASRSPGQINSPLHF; DNA: TGTGCCAGCAGATCTCCGGGACAAATTAATTCACCCCTCCACTTT
J: TRBJ1-5; size: NA; V: TRBV5-6; D: NA; length: 14; CDR3: CASSLDSGNQPQHF; DNA: TGTGCCAGCAGCTTGGACAGTGGCAATCAGCCCCAGCATTTT
J: TRBJ1-2; size: NA; V: TRBV19; D: NA; length: 13; CDR3: CASSGDTNYGYTF; DNA: TGTGCCAGTAGTGGGGACACCAACTATGGCTACACCTTC
J: TRBJ1-3; size: NA; V: TRBV7-8; D: NA; length: 16; CDR3: CASSLAGQSSGNTIYF; DNA: TGTGCCAGCAGCTTAGCAGGACAGTCCTCTGGAAACACCATATATTTT
J: TRBJ1-3; size: NA; V: TRBV10-3; D: NA; length: 16; CDR3: CAISESGAVSGNTIYF; DNA: TGTGCCATCAGTGAGTCAGGGGCGGTATCTGGAAACACCATATATTTT
J: TRBJ1-3; size: NA; V: TRBV9; D: NA; length: 15; CDR3: CASSARVWSGNTIYF; DNA: TGTGCCAGCAGCGCCAGGGTTTGGTCTGGAAACACCATATATTTT
J: TRBJ2-7; size: NA; V: TRBV6-2/TRBV6-3; D: TRBD2; length: 15; CDR3: CASSYGTSGTYEQYF; DNA: TGTGCCAGCAGTTACGGGACTAGCGGTACCTACGAGCAGTACTTC
J: TRBJ1-1; size: NA; V: TRBV6-2/TRBV6-3; D: NA; length: 13; CDR3: CASSVPMNTEAFF; DNA: TGTGCCAGCAGTGTACCTATGAACACTGAAGCTTTCTTT
J: TRBJ2-3; size: NA; V: TRBV5-8; D: TRBD1; length: 16; CDR3: CASSFSRTGGTDTQYF; DNA: TGTGCCAGCAGCTTTTCGAGGACAGGGGGCACAGATACGCAGTATTTT
J: TRBJ2-1; size: NA; V: TRBV5-1; D: TRBD2; length: 16; CDR3: CASSLLAGGHNNEQFF; DNA: TGCGCCAGCAGCTTACTAGCGGGGGGACATAACAATGAGCAGTTCTTC
J: TRBJ1-3; size: NA; V: TRBV5-1; D: TRBD1; length: 15; CDR3: CASSPGQGAGNTIYF; DNA: TGCGCCAGCAGCCCCGGACAGGGGGCTGGAAACACCATATATTTT
J: TRBJ2-5; size: NA; V: TRBV7-2; D: NA; length: 14; CDR3: CASSLGPFQETQYF; DNA: TGTGCCAGCAGCTTAGGGCCGTTTCAAGAGACCCAGTACTTC
J: TRBJ1-3; size: NA; V: TRBV3-1/TRBV3-2; D: TRBD1; length: 12; CDR3: CATTGDGNTIYF; DNA: TGTGCCACAACAGGGGACGGAAACACCATATATTTT
J: TRBJ2-7; size: once; V: TRBV6-2/TRBV6-3; D: NA; length: 13; CDR3: CASSEDSSHEQYF; DNA: TGTGCCAGCAGTGAGGACAGCTCCCACGAGCAGTACTTC
J: TRBJ2-4; size: NA; V: TRBV5-1; D: TRBD1; length: 14; CDR3: CASSAGTDSNIQYF; DNA: TGCGCCAGCAGCGCAGGGACAGATTCAAACATTCAGTACTTC
J: TRBJ1-2; size: NA; V: TRBV6-5; D: NA; length: 15; CDR3: CASSYSTGPAGGYTF; DNA: TGTGCCAGCAGTTACTCTACAGGCCCCGCTGGTGGCTACACCTTC
J: TRBJ2-1; size: NA; V: TRBV25-1; D: NA; length: 12; CDR3: CASSSVNNEQFF; DNA: TGTGCCAGCTCCTCGGTAAACAATGAGCAGTTCTTC
J: TRBJ2-7; size: NA; V: TRBV27; D: TRBD2; length: 15; CDR3: CASSFYTGGGNEQYF; DNA: TGTGCCAGCAGTTTTTACACGGGGGGAGGGAACGAGCAGTACTTC
J: TRBJ2-5; size: NA; V: TRBV5-1; D: NA; length: 13; CDR3: CASSGADQETQYF; DNA: TGCGCCAGCAGCGGCGCGGATCAAGAGACCCAGTACTTC
J: TRBJ1-2; size: NA; V: TRBV30; D: TRBD1; length: 16; CDR3: CAWMAARTGGFYGYTF; DNA: TGTGCCTGGATGGCTGCGAGAACAGGGGGATTCTATGGCTACACCTTC
J: TRBJ2-1; size: NA; V: TRBV12-3/TRBV12-4; D: NA; length: 12; CDR3: CASSTNRDKEFF; DNA: TGTGCCAGCAGTACCAACCGGGACAAGGAGTTCTTC
J: TRBJ1-6; size: NA; V: TRBV6-2/TRBV6-3; D: TRBD1; length: 15; CDR3: CASSYSDRDGSPLHF; DNA: TGTGCCAGCAGTTACTCCGACAGGGACGGCTCACCCCTCCACTTT
J: TRBJ2-1; size: NA; V: TRBV18; D: TRBD2; length: 13; CDR3: CASSPGRVNEQFF; DNA: TGTGCCAGCTCACCAGGGAGGGTTAATGAGCAGTTCTTC
J: TRBJ2-1; size: NA; V: TRBV30; D: TRBD2; length: 15; CDR3: CAWSVIAGGGYEQFF; DNA: TGTGCCTGGAGTGTAATAGCGGGGGGAGGGTATGAGCAGTTCTTC
J: TRBJ1-1; size: NA; V: TRBV4-2; D: NA; length: 15; CDR3: CASSQGGVGSTEAFF; DNA: TGTGCCAGCAGCCAGGGAGGGGTCGGTAGCACTGAAGCTTTCTTT